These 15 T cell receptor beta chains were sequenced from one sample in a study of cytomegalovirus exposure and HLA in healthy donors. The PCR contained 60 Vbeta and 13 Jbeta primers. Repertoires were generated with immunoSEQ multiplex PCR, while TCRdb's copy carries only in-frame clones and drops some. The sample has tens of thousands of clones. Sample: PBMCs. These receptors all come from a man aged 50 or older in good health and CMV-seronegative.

CDR3 protein: CASSPPAGGRYNEQFF. The CDR3 DNA sequence: TGTGCCAGCTCACCACCGGCGGGGGGAAGGTACAATGAGCAGTTCTTC. The genes are TRBV18 and TRBJ2-1; 8 positions match TRBD2. V lost 0 bases and J lost 4; bases outside the gene matches: 5. This CDR3 spans 16 amino acids. Germline V gene lookup returns CDR1 KGHSH and CDR2 LQKENI. Full variable domain (missing parts from reference TRBV18 and TRBJ2-1): NAGVMQNPRHLVRRRGQEARLRCSPMKGHSHVYWYRQLPEEGLKFMVYLQKENIIDESGMPKERFSAEFPKEGPSILRIQQVVRGDSAAYFCASSPPAGGRYNEQFFGPGTRLTVL.

This CDR3 reads CASSLYLDRGTETQYF. Written as DNA, the CDR3 is TGTGCCAGTAGTCTATACCTGGACAGGGGGACGGAGACCCAGTACTTC. The chain joins TRBV19 to TRBJ2-5; 10 nucleotides match TRBD1. Germline V gives CDR1 LNHDA, CDR2 SQIVND (reference sequence). The CDR3 is 16 amino acids. V was clipped by 5 bases and J by 5 bases; unmatched bases: 11.

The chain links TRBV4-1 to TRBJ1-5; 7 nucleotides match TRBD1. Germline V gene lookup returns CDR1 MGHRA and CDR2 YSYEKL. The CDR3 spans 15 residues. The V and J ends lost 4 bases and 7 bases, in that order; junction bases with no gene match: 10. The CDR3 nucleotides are TGCGCCAGCAGCCCGCACAGAACAGGGGACCAGCCCCAGCATTTT. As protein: CASSPHRTGDQPQHF.

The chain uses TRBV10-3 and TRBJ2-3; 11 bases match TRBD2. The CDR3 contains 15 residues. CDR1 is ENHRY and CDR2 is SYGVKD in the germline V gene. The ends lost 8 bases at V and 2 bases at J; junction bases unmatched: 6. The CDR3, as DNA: TGTGCCATCTCCCCTAGCGGGGGGTACACAGATACGCAGTATTTT. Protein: CAISPSGGYTDTQYF.

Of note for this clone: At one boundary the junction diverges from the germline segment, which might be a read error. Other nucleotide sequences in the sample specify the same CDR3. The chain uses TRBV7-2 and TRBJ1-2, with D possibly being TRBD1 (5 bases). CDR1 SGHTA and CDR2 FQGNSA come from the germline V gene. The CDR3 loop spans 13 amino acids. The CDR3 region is CASSVTGSYGYTF. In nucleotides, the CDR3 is TGCGCCAGCAGCGTAACAGGATCCTATGGCTACACCTTC.

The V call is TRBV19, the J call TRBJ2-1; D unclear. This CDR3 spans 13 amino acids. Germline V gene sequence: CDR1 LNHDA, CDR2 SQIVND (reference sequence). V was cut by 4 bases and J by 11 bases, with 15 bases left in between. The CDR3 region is CASSSAGRNQQFF. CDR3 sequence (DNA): TGTGCCAGTAGTAGCGCAGGCAGAAATCAGCAGTTCTTC. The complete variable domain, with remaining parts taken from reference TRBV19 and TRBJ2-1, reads DGGITQSPKYLFRKEGQNVTLSCEQNLNHDAMYWYRQDPGQGLRLIYYSQIVNDFQKGDIAEGYSVSREKKESFPLTVTSAQKNPTAFYLCASSSAGRNQQFFGPGTRLTVL.

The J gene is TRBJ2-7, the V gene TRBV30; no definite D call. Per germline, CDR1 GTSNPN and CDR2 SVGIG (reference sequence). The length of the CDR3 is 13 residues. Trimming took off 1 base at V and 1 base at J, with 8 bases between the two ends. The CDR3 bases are TGTGCCTGGAGTGCGCGTTATTCCTACGAGCAGTACTTC. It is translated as CAWSARYSYEQYF.

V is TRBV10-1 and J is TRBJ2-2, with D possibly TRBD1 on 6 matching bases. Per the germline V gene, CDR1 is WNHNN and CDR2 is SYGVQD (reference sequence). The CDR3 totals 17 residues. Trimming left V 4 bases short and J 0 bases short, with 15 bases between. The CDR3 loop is CASSGMTGFANTGELFF. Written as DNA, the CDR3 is TGCGCCAGCAGTGGAATGACAGGATTCGCGAACACCGGGGAGCTGTTTTTT.

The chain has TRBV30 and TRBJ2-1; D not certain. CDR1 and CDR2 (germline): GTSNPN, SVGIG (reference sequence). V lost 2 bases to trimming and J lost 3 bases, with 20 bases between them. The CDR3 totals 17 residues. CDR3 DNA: TGTGCCTGGAGTTTAGGTTACAGTTCAAACCACTACAATGAGCAGTTCTTC. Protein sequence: CAWSLGYSSNHYNEQFF.

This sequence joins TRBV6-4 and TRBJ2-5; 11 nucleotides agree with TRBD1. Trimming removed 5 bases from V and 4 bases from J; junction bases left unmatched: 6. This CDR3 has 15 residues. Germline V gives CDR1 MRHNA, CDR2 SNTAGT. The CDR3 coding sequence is TGTGCCAGCAGTCGGACAGGGGGCGCGTTAGAGACCCAGTACTTC. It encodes CASSRTGGALETQYF.

This CDR3 is CASSDRGNQPQHF. The CDR3 coding sequence is TGTGCCAGCAGCGACAGGGGGAATCAGCCCCAGCATTTT. The chain links TRBV7-2 to TRBJ1-5; 9 nucleotides align to TRBD1. J lost 4 bases, V lost 5 bases, and 0 bases had no gene match. There are 13 residues in the CDR3. Germline V gene data show CDR1 as SGHTA and CDR2 as FQGNSA.

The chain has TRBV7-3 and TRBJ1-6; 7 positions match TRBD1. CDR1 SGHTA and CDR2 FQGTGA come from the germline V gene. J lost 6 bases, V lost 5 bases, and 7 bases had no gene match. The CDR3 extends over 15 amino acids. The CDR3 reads CASSAGQAVNSPLHF. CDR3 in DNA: TGTGCCAGCAGCGCTGGACAGGCGGTTAATTCACCCCTCCACTTT.

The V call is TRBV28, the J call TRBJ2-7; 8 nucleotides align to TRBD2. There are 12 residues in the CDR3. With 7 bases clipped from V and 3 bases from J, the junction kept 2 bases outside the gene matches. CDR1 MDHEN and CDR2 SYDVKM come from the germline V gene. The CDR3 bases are TGTGCCAGCAACGGGGGGGACTACGAGCAGTACTTC. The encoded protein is CASNGGDYEQYF.

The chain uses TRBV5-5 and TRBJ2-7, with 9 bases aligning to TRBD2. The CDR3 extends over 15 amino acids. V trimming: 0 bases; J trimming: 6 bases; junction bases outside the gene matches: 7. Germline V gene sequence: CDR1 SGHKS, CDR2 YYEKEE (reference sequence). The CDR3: CASSLGAGLAFEQYF. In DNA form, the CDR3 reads TGTGCCAGCAGCTTGGGAGCCGGACTAGCGTTCGAGCAGTACTTC.

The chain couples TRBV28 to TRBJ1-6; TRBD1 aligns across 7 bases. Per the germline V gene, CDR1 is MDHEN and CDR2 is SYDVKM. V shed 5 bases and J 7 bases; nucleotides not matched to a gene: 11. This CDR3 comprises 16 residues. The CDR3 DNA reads TGTGCCAGCAGTAACGCAAAACAGGGGCGGAATTCACCCCTCCACTTT. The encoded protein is CASSNAKQGRNSPLHF.